The rows below give T cell receptor beta chains drawn from one sample of a study of blood T cell repertoires in COVID-19. Produced via immunoSEQ multiplex PCR; TCRdb's table is partial and in-frame only. The sample records some 340,000 clones, about 87% being singletons. Sequenced input: PBMCs or T cells enriched from blood (not recorded which). The receptors derive from a young woman who had recovered from COVID-19. The conserved cysteine and the conserved F or W are not part of the CDR3 here. Each record gives: CDR3 length, J gene, V gene, CDR3 protein.

cdr3_length: 13
j_call: TRBJ1-3
v_call: TRBV5-1
cdr3_aa: ASSSTGVAGNTIY

cdr3_length: 13
j_call: TRBJ2-3
v_call: TRBV6-5
cdr3_aa: ASSRGISSADTQY

cdr3_length: 17
j_call: TRBJ2-1
v_call: TRBV5-4
cdr3_aa: ASSPGVLRLSWSYNEQF

cdr3_length: 12
j_call: TRBJ1-1
v_call: TRBV5-1
cdr3_aa: ASSGSTGAAEAF

cdr3_length: 13
j_call: TRBJ2-1
v_call: TRBV19
cdr3_aa: ASSNRQGRIYEQF

cdr3_length: 13
j_call: TRBJ2-3
v_call: TRBV6-2/TRBV6-3
cdr3_aa: ASSPEDRSTDTQY

cdr3_length: 11
j_call: TRBJ2-7
v_call: TRBV27
cdr3_aa: ASSLGGGYEQY

cdr3_length: 14
j_call: TRBJ2-3
v_call: TRBV28
cdr3_aa: ASRRLAGRGSDTQY

cdr3_length: 13
j_call: TRBJ2-5
v_call: TRBV19
cdr3_aa: ASSVGSGGEESQY

cdr3_length: 14
j_call: TRBJ1-1
v_call: TRBV5-4
cdr3_aa: ASSFKQAGGSTEAF

cdr3_length: 14
j_call: TRBJ1-6
v_call: TRBV19
cdr3_aa: ASSISLTGSNSPLH

cdr3_length: 12
j_call: TRBJ2-5
v_call: TRBV6-5
cdr3_aa: ASTIRGPTGTQY

cdr3_length: 12
j_call: TRBJ1-6
v_call: TRBV6-5
cdr3_aa: ASSSFRENSPLH

cdr3_length: 13
j_call: TRBJ1-1
v_call: TRBV2
cdr3_aa: ASSEYGRENTEAF

cdr3_length: 11
j_call: TRBJ1-6
v_call: TRBV27
cdr3_aa: ASSLSVDSPLH

cdr3_length: 16
j_call: TRBJ1-1
v_call: TRBV10-3
cdr3_aa: AISEPYNGAGPNTEAF